A selection of T cell receptor beta chains follows, all from one sample in a study of human T cells and chemical hapten exposure. MiXCR was run by TCRdb on the RACE reads, yielding one entry per CDR3 protein. Altogether tens of thousands of distinct CDR3 sequences are present, 9.6% being singletons, with the ten largest covering 8.5% to 10%. The sequencing used whole blood, collected in connection with sensitization to the hapten diphenylcyclopropenone (DPC). All receptors derive from a woman aged 25 to 45 with alopecia areata. Some clones in this sample may be carry-over from other donors' samples. Both conserved end residues are part of each CDR3. Fields, in order: V gene, clone size, J gene, D gene, CDR3 protein, CDR3 DNA. The D gene is left open where the match is weak. Size is stated for part of the rows, as once, few or many counts, or as a class when the clone is expanded.

>TRBV20-1|many|TRBJ2-7|.
CSARDPATYEQYF
TGCAGTGCTAGAGATCCTGCCACCTACGAGCAGTACTTC
>TRBV20-1|many|TRBJ2-5|TRBD1
CSARAPGQQETQYF
TGCAGTGCTAGAGCCCCGGGACAGCAAGAGACCCAGTACTTC
>TRBV4-3|many|TRBJ1-2|TRBD1
CASSGRGQRYGYTF
TGCGCCAGCAGCGGAAGGGGGCAGCGATATGGCTACACCTTC
>TRBV7-9|.|TRBJ1-5|.
CASSPPWGPQHF
TGTGCCAGCAGCCCTCCCTGGGGACCCCAGCATTTT
>TRBV12-3/TRBV12-4|many|TRBJ1-1|TRBD1
CASSFTTGETEAFF
TGTGCCAGCAGTTTCACGACAGGGGAAACTGAAGCTTTCTTT
>TRBV12-3/TRBV12-4|few|TRBJ1-5|.
CASSSYPTGGRNQPQHF
TGTGCCAGCAGTTCCTACCCGACGGGAGGGCGCAATCAGCCCCAGCATTTT
>TRBV5-1|many|TRBJ2-5|TRBD1
CASSWGTGEETQYF
TGCGCCAGCAGCTGGGGGACAGGGGAAGAGACCCAGTACTTC
>TRBV7-9|many|TRBJ2-1|.
CASSLGGGRYNEQFF
TGTGCCAGCAGCTTAGGAGGTGGGCGCTACAATGAGCAGTTCTTC
>TRBV12-3/TRBV12-4|few|TRBJ2-6|.
CASSLVALSGANVLTF
TGTGCCAGCAGTTTAGTAGCGCTGTCTGGGGCCAACGTCCTGACTTTC
>TRBV7-2|few|TRBJ2-1|.
CASIGSLRASSYNEQFF
TGTGCCAGCATCGGGTCCCTGAGGGCTAGCTCCTACAATGAGCAGTTCTTC
>TRBV19|few|TRBJ1-3|.
CASNHANSGNTIYF
TGTGCCAGTAATCACGCTAACTCTGGAAACACCATATATTTT
>TRBV21-1|few|TRBJ2-7|.
CASSKSPLRGTDEQYF
TGTGCCAGCAGCAAATCCCCCCTCAGGGGGACTGACGAGCAGTACTTC
>TRBV11-2|many|TRBJ2-1|TRBD2
CASSSSGGSSYNEQFF
TGTGCCAGCAGCTCTAGCGGGGGGAGCTCCTACAATGAGCAGTTCTTC
>TRBV6-5|.|TRBJ1-1|.
CASSYSVARPSHTEAFF
TGTGCCAGCAGTTACTCGGTGGCCCGACCGAGTCACACTGAAGCTTTCTTT
>TRBV6-5|.|TRBJ1-6|TRBD1
CASSGETGVHSPLHF
TGTGCCAGCAGTGGTGAGACAGGGGTTCATTCACCCCTCCACTTT
>TRBV27|.|TRBJ2-7|.
CASSPYDRIAHEQYF
TGTGCCAGCAGCCCCTACGACAGGATAGCCCACGAGCAGTACTTC
>TRBV20-1|few|TRBJ2-1|.
CSVRSRNEQFF
TGCAGTGTCAGGTCTCGGAATGAGCAGTTCTTC
>TRBV3-1|.|TRBJ2-3|TRBD2
CASSHRLATDTQYF
TGTGCCAGCAGCCATAGACTAGCAACAGATACGCAGTATTTT
>TRBV19|few|TRBJ2-3|TRBD2
CASSRLAGGGLGTDTQYF
TGTGCCAGTAGCCGACTAGCGGGGGGAGGTCTCGGCACAGATACGCAGTATTTT
>TRBV12-3/TRBV12-4|many|TRBJ1-1|.
CASSLYGDVNTEAFF
TGTGCCAGCAGTTTATACGGGGACGTGAACACTGAAGCTTTCTTT
>TRBV7-9|.|TRBJ2-1|.
CASSLGGGYNEQFF
TGTGCCAGCAGCTTGGGAGGGGGATACAATGAGCAGTTCTTC
>TRBV20-1|many|TRBJ1-3|.
CSARDGIAGGNTIYF
TGCAGTGCTAGAGACGGGATCGCCGGAGGAAACACCATATATTTT
>TRBV7-9|.|TRBJ1-1|.
CASSKRQGPNTEAFF
TGTGCCAGCAGCAAACGACAAGGGCCGAACACTGAAGCTTTCTTT
>TRBV7-2|few|TRBJ1-5|.
CASSLEAGPTPQHF
TGTGCCAGCAGCTTAGAGGCGGGTCCCACGCCCCAGCATTTT
>TRBV24-1|many|TRBJ1-5|.
CATSDSRTNQPQHF
TGTGCCACCAGTGATAGTAGGACTAATCAGCCCCAGCATTTT
>TRBV5-6|few|TRBJ1-1|.
CASSSGDTHTLNTEAFF
TGTGCCAGCAGCTCAGGAGATACTCATACCTTGAACACTGAAGCTTTCTTT
>TRBV7-9|few|TRBJ2-6|.
CASIEGNVLTF
TGTGCCAGCATAGAGGGAAACGTCCTGACTTTC
>TRBV20-1|few|TRBJ1-6|.
CSARERDWGSPLHF
TGCAGTGCTAGAGAGAGGGATTGGGGTTCACCCCTCCACTTT
>TRBV3-1|few|TRBJ2-1|TRBD2
CASRNLAGGPDEQFF
TGTGCCAGCAGGAATCTAGCGGGGGGGCCCGATGAGCAGTTCTTC
>TRBV14|.|TRBJ2-7|.
CASSQSVGGGQYF
TGTGCCAGCAGCCAATCGGTCGGGGGAGGGCAGTACTTC
>TRBV11-2|many|TRBJ2-5|TRBD2
CASRPEGLAARGTQYF
TGTGCCAGCAGACCGGAGGGACTAGCGGCAAGAGGGACCCAGTACTTC
>TRBV6-6|many|TRBJ1-5|.
CASTIAGVQPQHF
TGTGCCAGCACCATCGCAGGCGTTCAGCCCCAGCATTTT
>TRBV11-2|many|TRBJ2-1|.
CASSLGQHNEQFF
TGTGCCAGCAGCTTAGGACAGCACAATGAGCAGTTCTTC
>TRBV27|.|TRBJ2-7|.
CASSLSQPSYEQYF
TGTGCCAGCAGTTTAAGCCAGCCCTCCTACGAGCAGTACTTC
>TRBV24-1|few|TRBJ1-1|.
CATSDSGQIHEAFF
TGTGCCACCAGTGATTCCGGACAGATACATGAAGCTTTCTTT
>TRBV6-5|.|TRBJ2-1|.
CASSYSRYNEQFF
TGTGCCAGCAGTTACAGCCGCTACAATGAGCAGTTCTTC
>TRBV6-5|many|TRBJ2-7|.
CASSYDRAYEQYF
TGTGCCAGCAGTTACGACAGAGCCTACGAGCAGTACTTC
>TRBV6-2/TRBV6-3|.|TRBJ1-2|.
CASSPPGPVEKPFYGYNF
TGTGCCAGCAGTCCCCCCGGGCCCGTTGAAAAGCCCTTCTATGGCTACAACTTC
>TRBV30|.|TRBJ1-1|TRBD1
CAWMGRTGGEAFF
TGTGCCTGGATGGGCCGAACAGGGGGCGAAGCTTTCTTT
>TRBV7-2|few|TRBJ2-3|.
CASSKTPTGSGADTQYF
TGTGCCAGCAGTAAGACACCAACAGGGTCCGGGGCAGATACGCAGTATTTT
>TRBV13|few|TRBJ1-6|.
CASSLKENDPSPLHF
TGTGCCAGCAGCTTAAAGGAGAATGATCCTTCACCCCTCCACTTT
>TRBV27|few|TRBJ1-5|TRBD1
CASSSLQGAIGNQPQHF
TGTGCCAGCAGTTCCCTACAGGGGGCGATCGGCAATCAGCCCCAGCATTTT